This TCR beta chain appears in the sequencing data of a study of identical twins. The study's findings and limits: Some out-of-frame alpha sequences were shared by twins, and these showed excess low generation probability. A partial confounding effect on zero-insertion analyses could come from invariant MAIT and iNKT cells.

TCRdb re-called the 5' RACE reads through MiXCR, storing one row per CDR3 protein. The sample holds 410,000 or so distinct CDR3 sequences, approximately 18% seen once. From germline, CDR1 is LGHNA and CDR2 YSLEER. CDR3 length: 15 amino acids. Deletions cut 1 base from V and 2 bases from J, with 12 bases between. Everyone who donated was a healthy Caucasian. This clonotype was detected only a few times. The antigen is unknown. This chain links TRBV4-3 with TRBJ2-7, with D perhaps given as TRBD1 or TRBD2 (5 bases each). The source material was naive T cells sorted from blood. The TCR sequence derives from a man over 45 in good health. The CDR3 DNA is TGCGCCAGCAGCCAAGGGGCTACGGGGCCCTACGAGCAGTACTTC. It specifies CASSQGATGPYEQYF.